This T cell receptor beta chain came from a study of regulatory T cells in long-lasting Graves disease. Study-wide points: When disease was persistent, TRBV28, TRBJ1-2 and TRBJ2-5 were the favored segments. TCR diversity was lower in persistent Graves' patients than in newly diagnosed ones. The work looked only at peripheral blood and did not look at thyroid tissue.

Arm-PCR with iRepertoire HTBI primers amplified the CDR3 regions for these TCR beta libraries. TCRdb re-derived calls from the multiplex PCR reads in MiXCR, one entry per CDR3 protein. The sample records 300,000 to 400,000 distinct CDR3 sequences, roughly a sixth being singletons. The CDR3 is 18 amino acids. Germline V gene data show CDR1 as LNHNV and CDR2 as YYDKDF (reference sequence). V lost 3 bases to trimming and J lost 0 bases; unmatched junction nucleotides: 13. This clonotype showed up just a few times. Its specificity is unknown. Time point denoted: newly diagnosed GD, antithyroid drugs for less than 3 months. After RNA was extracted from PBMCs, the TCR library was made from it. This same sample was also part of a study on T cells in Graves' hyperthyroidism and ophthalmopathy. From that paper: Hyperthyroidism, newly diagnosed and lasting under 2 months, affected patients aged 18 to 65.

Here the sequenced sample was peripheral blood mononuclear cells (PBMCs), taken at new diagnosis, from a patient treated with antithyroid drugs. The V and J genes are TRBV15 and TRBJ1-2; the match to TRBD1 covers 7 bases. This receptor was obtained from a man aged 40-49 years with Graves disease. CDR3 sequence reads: CATSSSNAYTGANYGYTF. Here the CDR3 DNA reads TGTGCCACCAGCAGCTCTAATGCCTATACAGGGGCTAACTATGGCTACACCTTC.